What follows are 26 T cell receptor beta chains derived from one specimen sequenced in a study of response to subunit inactivated influenza vaccine. TCRdb re-analysed the RT-PCR reads in MiXCR, keeping a single row per CDR3 protein. The table records 530,000 or so distinct CDR3 sequences, about 15% of them present only once. The starting material was PBMCs from blood, obtained approximately 13 days after vaccination. The receptors come from a man aged 45-65 years who received an inactivated influenza vaccine.

This clonotype has only a few counts. The chain couples TRBV5-1 to TRBJ2-1, with 7 positions matching TRBD2. The length of the CDR3 is 16 residues. Germline values: CDR1 SGHRS, CDR2 YFSETQ. The V and J ends lost 0 bases and 4 bases, in that order; junction bases with no gene match: 7. CDR3 DNA sequence: TGCGCCAGCAGCTTGGTGGGAGGGCCTAGTTACAATGAGCAGTTCTTC. This codes for CASSLVGGPSYNEQFF.

This chain connects TRBV12-3 or TRBV12-4 to TRBJ1-2, with 8 bases matching TRBD1. J lost 6 bases, V lost 2 bases, and 5 bases had no gene match. The CDR3 runs 14 residues. CDR3 residues: CASSLFLTGDGYTF. Written as DNA, the CDR3 is TGTGCCAGCAGTTTATTTTTGACAGGGGATGGCTACACCTTC.

The J gene is TRBJ2-2, the V gene TRBV6-1; D uncertain. Looked up from germline, CDR1 is MNHNS and CDR2 is SASEGT. The CDR3 has 14 residues. V shed 7 bases and J shed 6 bases, with 15 bases lying between them. For the CDR3, the DNA is TGTGCCAGCACCCCGGCTGCCGGTGCCGGGGAGCTGTTTTTT. It is translated as CASTPAAGAGELFF.

The rearrangement uses TRBV24-1 and TRBJ1-4; unclear D gene. Germline CDR1 KGHDR, CDR2 SFDVKD. CDR3 length: 13 residues. V shed 4 bases and J shed 4 bases, with 6 bases lying between them. CDR3 nucleotides: TGTGCCACCAGTGAAGGATATAATGAAAAACTGTTTTTT. Encoded protein: CATSEGYNEKLFF.

The chain links TRBV20-1 to TRBJ2-1, with D perhaps matching TRBD2 (6 bases). V lost 3 bases to trimming and J lost 2 bases, with 17 bases between them. The germline CDR1 and CDR2 sequences are DFQATT and SNEGSKA (reference sequence). The CDR3 totals 16 residues. The CDR3 here is CSARTLGEATYNEQFF. The CDR3 DNA is TGCAGTGCTAGGACTTTGGGGGAGGCAACCTACAATGAGCAGTTCTTC.

This clonotype was seen ten or more times. As DNA, the CDR3 is TGTGCCAGCTCACCCCCGGACAGGGGACAAGAGACCCAGTACTTC. As protein: CASSPPDRGQETQYF. The genes are TRBV18 and TRBJ2-5; 9 nucleotides align to TRBD1. J gave up 2 bases and V 3 bases, and 4 bases lay outside the gene matches. Germline V gene data show CDR1 as KGHSH and CDR2 as LQKENI. This CDR3 is 15 amino acids long.

This rearrangement joins TRBV7-2 to TRBJ2-3, with unresolved D. CDR1 and CDR2 (germline): SGHTA, FQGNSA. V lost 5 bases and J 7 bases, leaving 13 bases between the germline ends. The CDR3 runs 13 residues. The DNA for the CDR3 is TGTGCCAGCAGCCCTCCCTCGGATCATACGCAGTATTTT. Amino acids: CASSPPSDHTQYF. Full variable domain (outside the CDR3, taken from reference TRBV7-2 and TRBJ2-3): GAGVSQSPSNKVTEKGKDVELRCDPISGHTALYWYRQSLGQGLEFLIYFQGNSAPDKSGLPSDRFSAERTGGSVSTLTIQRTQQEDSAVYLCASSPPSDHTQYFGPGTRLTVL.

This clonotype turned up a few times. The gene calls are TRBV5-1 and TRBJ2-7; TRBD2 might be the D (5 bases). Trimming removed 2 bases from V and 3 bases from J, with 15 bases in between. This CDR3 comprises 15 residues. Germline loops: CDR1 SGHRS, CDR2 YFSETQ. In DNA, the CDR3 is TGCGCCAGCAGCTTAGGAGACGTAGCGATCTACGAGCAGTACTTC. This sequence encodes CASSLGDVAIYEQYF. The variable domain in full, with the rest retrieved from reference TRBV5-1 and TRBJ2-7, is KAGVTQTPRYLIKTRGQQVTLSCSPISGHRSVSWYQQTPGQGLQFLFEYFSETQRNKGNFPGRFSGRQFSNSRSEMNVSTLELGDSALYLCASSLGDVAIYEQYFGPGTRLTVT.

The rearrangement joins TRBV7-2 to TRBJ2-5; no definite D call. There are 15 residues in the CDR3. V lost 1 base to trimming and J lost 4 bases, with 13 bases between them. Germline V gene lookup returns CDR1 SGHTA and CDR2 FQGNSA. Here the CDR3 DNA reads TGTGCCAGCAGCTTAGGATCCAAGGGTGCAGAGACCCAGTACTTC. This codes for CASSLGSKGAETQYF.

The CDR3 bases are TGTGCCAGCAGTTGGGGGGGGCGGAGTTCCTACGAGCAGTACTTC. It yields the protein CASSWGGRSSYEQYF. This chain links TRBV6-5 with TRBJ2-7; perhaps TRBD2 as D (7 bases). The CDR3 contains 15 residues. Trimming shortened V by 4 bases and J by 1 base, and 14 bases separated the two germline ends. The germline gives CDR1 MNHEY, CDR2 SVGAGI.

This clonotype showed up just a few times. The genes are TRBV6-5 and TRBJ2-2; TRBD2 matches at 8 bases. Trimming took 2 bases from V and 7 from J; bases not matched to a gene: 6. Germline loops: CDR1 MNHEY, CDR2 SVGAGI. This CDR3 comprises 15 residues. CDR3 in amino acids: CASSYDGRARGELFF. CDR3 DNA sequence: TGTGCCAGCAGTTACGACGGGAGGGCCCGCGGGGAGCTGTTTTTT.

The V call is TRBV4-3, the J call TRBJ2-2, with D perhaps TRBD1 or TRBD2 (5 bases each). V was pared by 0 bases and J by 4 bases, with 12 bases between. CDR1 is LGHNA and CDR2 is YSLEER in the germline V gene. The CDR3 has 16 residues. The CDR3 nucleotides are TGCGCCAGCAGCCAAGATCTGGCAGGGAGCACCGGGGAGCTGTTTTTT. Its protein is CASSQDLAGSTGELFF.

This clonotype was observed a handful of times. The CDR3 DNA sequence: TGTGCCAGCGGGGACTTCCGGGGCAGGGGGAATTCACCCCTCCACTTT. Its translation: CASGDFRGRGNSPLHF. The chain couples TRBV28 to TRBJ1-6, with 7 nucleotides matching TRBD1. Unmatched junction bases numbered 14, after V lost 8 bases and J lost 7 bases. The CDR3 is 16 residues long. Germline V gives CDR1 MDHEN, CDR2 SYDVKM.

V is TRBV7-6 and J is TRBJ2-6; D unclear. This CDR3 has 15 amino acids. Germline loops: CDR1 SGHVS, CDR2 FNYEAQ. V lost 0 bases and J lost 0, with 3 bases in between. The CDR3 here is CASSLAISGANVLTF. As DNA, the CDR3 is TGTGCCAGCAGCTTAGCCATCTCTGGGGCCAACGTCCTGACTTTC.

Only a few counts were recorded for this clonotype. The chain links TRBV6-1 to TRBJ1-5, with TRBD1 matching 8 bases. Germline V gives CDR1 MNHNS, CDR2 SASEGT. This CDR3 region has 17 residues. V gave up 4 bases and J gave up 1 base; unmatched junction bases: 9. CDR3 coding DNA: TGTGCCAGCAGTGCAGATTCAGGGGGCCGGAGCAATCAGCCCCAGCATTTT. Its translation: CASSADSGGRSNQPQHF.

This clonotype was seen more than once but under ten times. The rearrangement uses TRBV15 and TRBJ2-1; TRBD2 matches 8 bases. V gave up 0 bases and J gave up 4 bases; unmatched junction bases: 5. CDR1 and CDR2 (germline): LNHNV, YYDKDF (reference sequence). The CDR3 totals 16 residues. The CDR3 sequence is CATSRDAGGVYNEQFF. As DNA, the CDR3 is TGTGCCACCAGCAGAGATGCGGGGGGTGTTTACAATGAGCAGTTCTTC.

This clonotype was seen many times. The rearrangement joins TRBV7-2 to TRBJ1-5; no clear D. The germline V gene has CDR1 SGHTA and CDR2 FQGNSA. Trimming left V 6 bases short and J 5 bases short, with 11 bases between. The CDR3 length is 13 residues. The CDR3 loop is CASSPGDYQPQHF. CDR3 sequence (DNA): TGTGCCAGCAGTCCGGGAGATTATCAGCCCCAGCATTTT. Drawing the rest from reference TRBV7-2 and TRBJ1-5, the complete variable domain is GAGVSQSPSNKVTEKGKDVELRCDPISGHTALYWYRQSLGQGLEFLIYFQGNSAPDKSGLPSDRFSAERTGGSVSTLTIQRTQQEDSAVYLCASSPGDYQPQHFGDGTRLSIL.

This clonotype was detected ten times or more. The rearrangement uses TRBV11-2 and TRBJ1-1; TRBD1 matches 7 bases. V dropped 5 bases and J dropped 0; count of bases not matched to a gene: 6. The length of the CDR3 is 15 residues. Germline V gives CDR1 SGHAT, CDR2 FQNNGV. The CDR3 here is CASSPRQGMNTEAFF. In DNA form, the CDR3 reads TGTGCCAGCAGCCCCCGACAGGGAATGAACACTGAAGCTTTCTTT.

This chain joins TRBV20-1 and TRBJ2-3; no firm D call. V gave up 6 bases and J gave up 0 bases, with 19 bases separating them. CDR1 DFQATT and CDR2 SNEGSKA come from the germline V gene (reference sequence). This CDR3 has 16 residues. DNA of the CDR3: TGCAGTGCCCCAGACCGACGGTCCTCTAGCACAGATACGCAGTATTTT. It encodes CSAPDRRSSSTDTQYF.

The sample holds one count of this clonotype. It is likely a read error, because the conserved phenylalanine at the end of the CDR3 is missing. The CDR3 loop is CASSIKWGGPSALAGANVLTI. The CDR3, as DNA: TGTGCCAGTAGTATAAAGTGGGGCGGCCCAAGCGCTCTGGCTGGGGCCAACGTCCTGACTATC. This chain uses TRBV19 with TRBJ2-6; weak D call: TRBD1 (5 bases). CDR3 size: 21 residues. The V end was cut by 2 bases, the J end by 2 bases, with 25 bases between. CDR1 LNHDA and CDR2 SQIVND come from the germline V gene (reference sequence).

The sample holds a few counts of this clonotype. This chain uses TRBV11-3 with TRBJ2-2; D is ambiguous. Germline V gene sequence: CDR1 SGHNT, CDR2 YENEEA. CDR3 size: 14 residues. Trimming took 1 base from V and 6 from J, leaving 9 bases between them. This CDR3 reads CASSLVPVSGELFF. CDR3 nucleotide sequence: TGTGCCAGCAGCTTAGTTCCGGTTTCCGGGGAGCTGTTTTTT.

This clonotype was seen many times. The chain has TRBV28 and TRBJ1-4; D is unresolved. Per the germline V gene, CDR1 is MDHEN and CDR2 is SYDVKM. The CDR3 covers 12 residues. V was trimmed by 6 bases and J by 7 bases, leaving 9 bases between them. CDR3 sequence: CASSLRAEKLFF. CDR3 nucleotide sequence: TGTGCCAGCAGCCTCCGGGCTGAAAAACTGTTTTTT.

To note about this clonotype: This may stem from a read error, because a much larger clone lies one nucleotide away. The gene calls are TRBV4-2 and TRBJ2-5; the D gene is possibly TRBD1 (6 bases). CDR3 length: 13 amino acids. V shed 1 base and J shed 9 bases, with 12 bases lying between them. Germline loops: CDR1 LGHNA, CDR2 YNFKEQ. The CDR3 DNA is TGTGCCAGCAGCCAAGGGGACATGGAGGCCCAGTACTTC. It codes for CASSQGDMEAQYF.

The V gene is TRBV27, the J gene TRBJ2-3, with a possible D match to TRBD2 (6 bases). This CDR3 region has 16 residues. CDR1 is MNHEY and CDR2 is SMNVEV in the germline V gene (reference sequence). Trimming cost V 1 base and J 0 bases, with 11 bases left between them. The CDR3 is CASSLWGEASTDTQYF. DNA for the CDR3: TGTGCCAGCAGTTTATGGGGGGAGGCGAGCACAGATACGCAGTATTTT.

This clonotype came up a few times. The gene calls are TRBV7-9 and TRBJ1-1; 9 bases align to TRBD1. The germline gives CDR1 SEHNR, CDR2 FQNEAQ (reference sequence). The CDR3 has 13 residues. After removal of 5 bases from V and 5 bases from J, the junction contained 3 bases not matched to a gene. The CDR3 loop reads CASSGQGMTEAFF. The CDR3 DNA sequence: TGTGCCAGCAGCGGACAGGGGATGACTGAAGCTTTCTTT.

The chain joins TRBV10-3 to TRBJ2-3; D gene ambiguous. The germline V gene encodes CDR1 ENHRY and CDR2 SYGVKD. CDR3 length: 15 amino acids. Trimming shortened V by 4 bases and J by 0 bases, and 11 bases separated the two germline ends. CDR3 sequence: CAISADWTSTDTQYF. The CDR3 region has the DNA TGTGCCATCAGTGCCGACTGGACCAGCACAGATACGCAGTATTTT.